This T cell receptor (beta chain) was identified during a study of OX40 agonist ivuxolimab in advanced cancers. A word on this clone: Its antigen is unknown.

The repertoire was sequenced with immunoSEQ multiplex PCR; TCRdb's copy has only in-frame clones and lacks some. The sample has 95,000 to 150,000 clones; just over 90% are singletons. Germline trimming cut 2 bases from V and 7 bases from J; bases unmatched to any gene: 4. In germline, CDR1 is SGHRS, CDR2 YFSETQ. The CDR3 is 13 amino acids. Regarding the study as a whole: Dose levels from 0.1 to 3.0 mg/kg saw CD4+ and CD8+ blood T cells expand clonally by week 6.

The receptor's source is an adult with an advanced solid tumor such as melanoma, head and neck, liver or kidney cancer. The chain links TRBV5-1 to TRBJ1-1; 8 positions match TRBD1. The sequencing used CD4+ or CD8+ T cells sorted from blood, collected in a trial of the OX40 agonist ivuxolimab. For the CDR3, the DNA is TGCGCCAGCAGCTTATTACAGGGGGGTGAAGCTTTCTTT. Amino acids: CASSLLQGGEAFF.